Below, one TCR beta chain is given with its context. The sample originates from a study of blood T cell repertoires in COVID-19. Clones were read by immunoSEQ multiplex PCR, and TCRdb kept only the in-frame ones, dropping some. This sample has some 340,000 clones; approximately 81% occur once, and the top ten carry roughly 3.7%. This receptor was identified in a woman younger than 30 with acute or convalescent COVID-19. The sample taken for sequencing was peripheral blood.

CDR3 residues: CASTREAASYGYTF. CDR3 nucleotide sequence: TGTGCCAGCACCAGAGAGGCTGCCTCCTATGGCTACACCTTC. The chain recombines TRBV7-9 with TRBJ1-2; D is unclear. CDR1 and CDR2 (germline): SEHNR, FQNEAQ (reference sequence). V lost 7 bases to trimming and J lost 4 bases, with 16 bases between them. The CDR3 is 14 residues long.